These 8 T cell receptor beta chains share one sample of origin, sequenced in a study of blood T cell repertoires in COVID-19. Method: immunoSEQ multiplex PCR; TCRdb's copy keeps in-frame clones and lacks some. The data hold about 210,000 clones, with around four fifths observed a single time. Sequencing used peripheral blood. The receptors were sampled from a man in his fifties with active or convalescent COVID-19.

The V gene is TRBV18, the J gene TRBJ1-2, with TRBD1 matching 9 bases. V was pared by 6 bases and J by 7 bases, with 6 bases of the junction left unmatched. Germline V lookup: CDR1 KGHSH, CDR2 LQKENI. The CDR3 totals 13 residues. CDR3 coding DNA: TGTGCCAGCTCCGCCGGGACAGGGCTTGGCTACACCTTC. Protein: CASSAGTGLGYTF. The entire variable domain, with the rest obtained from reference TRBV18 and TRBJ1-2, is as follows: NAGVMQNPRHLVRRRGQEARLRCSPMKGHSHVYWYRQLPEEGLKFMVYLQKENIIDESGMPKERFSAEFPKEGPSILRIQQVVRGDSAAYFCASSAGTGLGYTFGSGTRLTVV.

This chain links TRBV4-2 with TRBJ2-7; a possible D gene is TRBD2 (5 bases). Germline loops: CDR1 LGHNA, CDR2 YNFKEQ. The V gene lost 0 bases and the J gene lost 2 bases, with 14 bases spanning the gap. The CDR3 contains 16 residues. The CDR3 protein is CASSQEEAGLTYEQYF. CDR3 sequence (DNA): TGTGCCAGCAGCCAAGAGGAGGCAGGTCTAACCTACGAGCAGTACTTC.

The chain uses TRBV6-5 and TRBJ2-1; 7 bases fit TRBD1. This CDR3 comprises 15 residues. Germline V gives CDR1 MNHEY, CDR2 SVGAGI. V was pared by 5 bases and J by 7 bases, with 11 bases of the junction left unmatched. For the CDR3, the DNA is TGTGCCAGCAGTACGACAGGGAAAAGGGTGAATGAGCAGTTCTTC. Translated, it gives CASSTTGKRVNEQFF.

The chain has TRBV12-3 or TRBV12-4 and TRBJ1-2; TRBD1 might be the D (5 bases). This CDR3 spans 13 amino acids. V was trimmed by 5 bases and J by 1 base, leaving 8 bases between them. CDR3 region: CASSQTVNYGYTF. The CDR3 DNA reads TGTGCCAGCAGTCAGACAGTTAACTATGGCTACACCTTC.

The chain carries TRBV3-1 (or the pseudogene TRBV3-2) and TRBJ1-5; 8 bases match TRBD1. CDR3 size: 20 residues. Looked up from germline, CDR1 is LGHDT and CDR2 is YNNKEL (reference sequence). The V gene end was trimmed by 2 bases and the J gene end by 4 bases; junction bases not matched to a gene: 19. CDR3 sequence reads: CASSQICKDREAPPNQPQHF. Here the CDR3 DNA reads TGTGCCAGCAGCCAAATTTGTAAGGACAGGGAGGCCCCCCCTAATCAGCCCCAGCATTTT.

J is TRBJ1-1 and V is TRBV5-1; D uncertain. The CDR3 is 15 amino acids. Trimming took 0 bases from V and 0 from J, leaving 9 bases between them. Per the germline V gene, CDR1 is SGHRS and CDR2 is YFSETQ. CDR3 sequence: CASSLEPGMNTEAFF. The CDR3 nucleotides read TGCGCCAGCAGCTTGGAACCGGGGATGAACACTGAAGCTTTCTTT.

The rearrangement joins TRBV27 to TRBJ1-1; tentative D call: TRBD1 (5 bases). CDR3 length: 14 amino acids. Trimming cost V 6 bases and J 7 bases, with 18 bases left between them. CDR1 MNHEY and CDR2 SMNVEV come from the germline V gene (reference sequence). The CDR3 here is CASRAGLLSDEAFF. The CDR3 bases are TGTGCCAGCAGAGCAGGGCTTTTATCCGATGAAGCTTTCTTT.

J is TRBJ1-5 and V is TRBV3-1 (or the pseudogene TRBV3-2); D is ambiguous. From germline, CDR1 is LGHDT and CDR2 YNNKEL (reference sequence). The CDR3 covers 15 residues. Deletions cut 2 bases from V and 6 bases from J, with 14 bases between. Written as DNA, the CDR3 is TGTGCCAGCAGCCAATTTCCGTCCGAGGGTCAGCCCCAGCATTTT. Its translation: CASSQFPSEGQPQHF.